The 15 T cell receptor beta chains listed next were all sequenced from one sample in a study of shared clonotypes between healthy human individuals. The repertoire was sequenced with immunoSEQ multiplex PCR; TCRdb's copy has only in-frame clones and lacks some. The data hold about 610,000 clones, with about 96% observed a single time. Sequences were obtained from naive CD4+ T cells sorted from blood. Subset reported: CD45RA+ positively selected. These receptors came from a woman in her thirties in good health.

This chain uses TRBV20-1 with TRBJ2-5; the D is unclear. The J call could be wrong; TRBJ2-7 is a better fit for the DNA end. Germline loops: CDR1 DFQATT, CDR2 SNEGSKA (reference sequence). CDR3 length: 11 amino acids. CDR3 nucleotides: TGCAGTGCTAGGCACGACTACGAGCAGTACTTC. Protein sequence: CSARHDYEQYF.

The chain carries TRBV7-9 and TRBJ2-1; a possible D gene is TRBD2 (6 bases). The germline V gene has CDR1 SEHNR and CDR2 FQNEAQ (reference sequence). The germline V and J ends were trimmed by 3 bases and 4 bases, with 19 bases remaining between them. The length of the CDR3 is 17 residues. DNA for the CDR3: TGTGCCAGCAGCTTGGGATCGGGAGTGGTTCAGTACAATGAGCAGTTCTTC. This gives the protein CASSLGSGVVQYNEQFF.

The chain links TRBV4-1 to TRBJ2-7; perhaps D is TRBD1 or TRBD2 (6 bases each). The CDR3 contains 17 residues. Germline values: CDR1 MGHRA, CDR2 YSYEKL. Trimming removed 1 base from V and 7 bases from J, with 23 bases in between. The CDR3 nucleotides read TGCGCCAGCAGCCAAGGAAATTCGGGGTGGAGGGGGAGGGAGCAGTACTTC. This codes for CASSQGNSGWRGREQYF.

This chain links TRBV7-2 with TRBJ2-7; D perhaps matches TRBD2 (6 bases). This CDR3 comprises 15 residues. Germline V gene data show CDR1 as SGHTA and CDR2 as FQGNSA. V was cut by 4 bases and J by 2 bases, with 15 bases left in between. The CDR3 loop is CASSSRGWGAYEQYF. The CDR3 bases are TGTGCCAGCAGCTCCCGAGGGTGGGGGGCCTACGAGCAGTACTTC. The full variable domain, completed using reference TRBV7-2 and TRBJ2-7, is GAGVSQSPSNKVTEKGKDVELRCDPISGHTALYWYRQSLGQGLEFLIYFQGNSAPDKSGLPSDRFSAERTGGSVSTLTIQRTQQEDSAVYLCASSSRGWGAYEQYFGPGTRLTVT.

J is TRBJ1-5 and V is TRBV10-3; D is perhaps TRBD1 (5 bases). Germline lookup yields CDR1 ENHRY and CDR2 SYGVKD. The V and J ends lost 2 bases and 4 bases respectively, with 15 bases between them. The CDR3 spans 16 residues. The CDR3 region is CAISEGAGNWNQPQHF. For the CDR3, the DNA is TGTGCCATCAGTGAGGGAGCAGGGAACTGGAATCAGCCCCAGCATTTT.

CDR3 loop: CASSPSGNTLYEQYF. CDR3 bases: TGTGCCAGCTCACCTTCCGGCAATACCCTCTACGAGCAGTACTTC. The chain is built from TRBV18 and TRBJ2-7; D uncertain. V was shortened by 3 bases and J by 3 bases, with 15 bases between the two germline ends. The CDR3 spans 15 residues. Germline CDR1 KGHSH, CDR2 LQKENI.

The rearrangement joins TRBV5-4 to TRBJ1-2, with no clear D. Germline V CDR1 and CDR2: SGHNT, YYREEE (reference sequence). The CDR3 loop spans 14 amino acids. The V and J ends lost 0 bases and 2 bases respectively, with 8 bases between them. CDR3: CASSLGTGNYGYTF. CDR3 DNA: TGTGCCAGCAGCTTGGGGACGGGGAACTATGGCTACACCTTC.

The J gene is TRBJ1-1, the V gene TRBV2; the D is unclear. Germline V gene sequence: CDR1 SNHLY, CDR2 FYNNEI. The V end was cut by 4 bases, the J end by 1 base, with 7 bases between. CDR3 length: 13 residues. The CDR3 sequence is CASSVLPNTEAFF. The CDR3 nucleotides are TGTGCCAGCAGTGTTTTGCCGAACACTGAAGCTTTCTTT.

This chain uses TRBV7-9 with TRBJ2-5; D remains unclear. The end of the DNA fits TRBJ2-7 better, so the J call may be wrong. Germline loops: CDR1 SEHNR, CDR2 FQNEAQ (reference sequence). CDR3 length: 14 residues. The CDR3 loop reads CASSTNPRSGEQYF. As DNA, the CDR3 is TGTGCCAGCAGTACAAATCCCCGGTCTGGCGAGCAGTACTTC.

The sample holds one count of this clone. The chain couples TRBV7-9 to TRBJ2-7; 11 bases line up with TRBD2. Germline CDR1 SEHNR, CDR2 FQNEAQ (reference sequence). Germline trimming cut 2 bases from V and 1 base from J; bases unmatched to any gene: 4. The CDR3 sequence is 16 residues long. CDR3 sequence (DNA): TGTGCCAGCAGCTTAAGGGGGACTAGCGGATCCTACGAGCAGTACTTC. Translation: CASSLRGTSGSYEQYF.

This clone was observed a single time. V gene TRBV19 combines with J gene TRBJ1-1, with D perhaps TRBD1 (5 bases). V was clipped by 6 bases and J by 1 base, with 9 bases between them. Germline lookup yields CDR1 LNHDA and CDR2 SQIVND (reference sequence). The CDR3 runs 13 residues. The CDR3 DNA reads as TGTGCCAGTAGGGGACGCCAGAACACTGAAGCTTTCTTT. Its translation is CASRGRQNTEAFF.

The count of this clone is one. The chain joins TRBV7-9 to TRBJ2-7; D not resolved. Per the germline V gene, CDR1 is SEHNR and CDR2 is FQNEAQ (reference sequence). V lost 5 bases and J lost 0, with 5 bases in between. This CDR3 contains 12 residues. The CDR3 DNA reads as TGTGCCAGCAGCACCGTCTCCTACGAGCAGTACTTC. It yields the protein CASSTVSYEQYF.

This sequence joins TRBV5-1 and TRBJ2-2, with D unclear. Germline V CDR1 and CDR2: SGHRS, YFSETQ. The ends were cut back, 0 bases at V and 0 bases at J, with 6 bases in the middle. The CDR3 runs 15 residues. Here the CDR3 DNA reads TGCGCCAGCAGCTTGGACCCCACGAACACCGGGGAGCTGTTTTTT. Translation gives CASSLDPTNTGELFF.

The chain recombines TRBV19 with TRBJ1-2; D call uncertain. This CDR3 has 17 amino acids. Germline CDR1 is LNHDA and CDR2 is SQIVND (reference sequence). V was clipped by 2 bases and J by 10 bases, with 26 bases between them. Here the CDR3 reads CASSISVRNSVKQFYTF. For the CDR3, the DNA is TGTGCCAGTAGTATAAGCGTTCGGAACAGTGTGAAGCAATTCTACACCTTC.

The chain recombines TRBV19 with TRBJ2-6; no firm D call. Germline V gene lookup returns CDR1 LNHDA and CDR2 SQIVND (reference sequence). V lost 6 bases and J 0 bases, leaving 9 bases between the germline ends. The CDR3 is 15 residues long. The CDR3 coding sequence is TGTGCCAGTAGCGACGGTTCCTCTGGGGCCAACGTCCTGACTTTC. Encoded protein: CASSDGSSGANVLTF.